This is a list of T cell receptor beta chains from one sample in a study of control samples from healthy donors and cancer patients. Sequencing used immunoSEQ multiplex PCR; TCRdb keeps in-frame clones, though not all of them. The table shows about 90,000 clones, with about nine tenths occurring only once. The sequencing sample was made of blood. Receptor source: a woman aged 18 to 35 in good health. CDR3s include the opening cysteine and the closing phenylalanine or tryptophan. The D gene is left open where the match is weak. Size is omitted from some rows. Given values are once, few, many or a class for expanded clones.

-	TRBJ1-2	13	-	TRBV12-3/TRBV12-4	TGTGCCAGCAGTATGGACAGCAACTATGGTTACACCTTC	CASSMDSNYGYTF
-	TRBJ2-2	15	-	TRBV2	TGTGCCAGCAGTGGAGGTCTTCAGGACACCGGGGAGCTGTTTTTT	CASSGGLQDTGELFF
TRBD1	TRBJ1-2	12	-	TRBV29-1	TGCAGCGGCGGACAGGGAACAGGAGGCTACACCTTC	CSGGQGTGGYTF
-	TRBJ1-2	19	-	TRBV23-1	TGCGCCAGCAGTCAATCTTCGGGGCGGATATACAATACTCGGTATGGCTACACCTTC	CASSQSSGRIYNTRYGYTF
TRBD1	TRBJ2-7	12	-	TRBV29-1	TGCAGCGTTGACGGGACAGGGGACGAGCAGTACTTC	CSVDGTGDEQYF
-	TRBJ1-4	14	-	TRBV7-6	TGTGCCAGCCACACGGGAGTTGCTAATGAAAAACTGTTTTTT	CASHTGVANEKLFF
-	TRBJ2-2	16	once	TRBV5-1	TGCGCCAGCAGCTTGGGATCATCCGGGTTCACCGGGGAGCTGTTTTTT	CASSLGSSGFTGELFF
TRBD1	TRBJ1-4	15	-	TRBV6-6	TGTGCCAGCAGTTTGGTGGACAGGGGTAGTGAAAAACTGTTTTTT	CASSLVDRGSEKLFF
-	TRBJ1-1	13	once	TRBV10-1	TGCGCCAGCATCACCGGGACCAACACTGAAGCTTTCTTT	CASITGTNTEAFF
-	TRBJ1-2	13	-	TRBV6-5	TGTGCCAGCACGGGGGAGAAGGACTATGGCTACACCTTC	CASTGEKDYGYTF
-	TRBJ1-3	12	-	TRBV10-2	TGCGCCAGCGCTGTCTCTGGAAACACCATATATTTT	CASAVSGNTIYF
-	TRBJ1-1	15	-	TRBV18	TGTGCCAGCTCACCACTTTCCGGAGCGAACACTGAAGCTTTCTTT	CASSPLSGANTEAFF
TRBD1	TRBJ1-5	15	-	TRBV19	TGTGCCAGTAGTCAGGGGGGACAGGGTCACCAGCCCCAGCATTTT	CASSQGGQGHQPQHF
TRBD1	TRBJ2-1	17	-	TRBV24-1	TGTGCCACCAGTGACTTACTTCCCGGGACAGGGTACAATGAGCAGTTCTTC	CATSDLLPGTGYNEQFF
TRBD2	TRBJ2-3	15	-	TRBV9	TGTGCCAGCAGCGTAGTTAGCGGGAGCACAGATACGCAGTATTTT	CASSVVSGSTDTQYF
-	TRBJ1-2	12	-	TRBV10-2	TGCGCCAGCAATCCGGACGGTTATGGCTACACCTTC	CASNPDGYGYTF
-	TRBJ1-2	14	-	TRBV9	TGTGCCAGCAGCGCTTCAGGACACATCTATGGCTACACCTTC	CASSASGHIYGYTF
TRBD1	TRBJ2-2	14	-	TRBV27	TGTGCCAGCAGTTTCGGACAGGGGGCCGGGGAGCTGTTTTTT	CASSFGQGAGELFF
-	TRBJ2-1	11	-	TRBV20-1	TGCAGTGGCGGGACCTACAATGAGCAGTTCTTC	CSGGTYNEQFF
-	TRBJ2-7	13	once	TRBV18	TGTGCCAGCTCACCAGGGACAACCTACGAGCAGTACTTC	CASSPGTTYEQYF
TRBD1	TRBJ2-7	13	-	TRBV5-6	TGTGCCAGCAGCCGGGACAGGAACTACGAGCAGTACTTC	CASSRDRNYEQYF
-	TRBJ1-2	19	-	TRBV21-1	TGTGCCAGCAGCAAATTAGCGGGAAGGGGGACATCCACAAACTGGGGCTACACCTTC	CASSKLAGRGTSTNWGYTF
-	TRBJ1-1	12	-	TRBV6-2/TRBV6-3	TGTGCCAGCAGTCACCTACAGGCTGAAGCTTTCTTT	CASSHLQAEAFF
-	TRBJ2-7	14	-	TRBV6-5	TGTGCCAGCAGTTACGGGCAGGGCTTCAACGAGCAGTACTTC	CASSYGQGFNEQYF
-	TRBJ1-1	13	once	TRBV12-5	TGTGCTAGTGACCCTACAGGGAACGCTGAAGCTTTCTTT	CASDPTGNAEAFF
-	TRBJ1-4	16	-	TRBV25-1	TGTGCCAGCAGTGAATCAACAGGGCGCGATAATGAAAAACTGTTTTTT	CASSESTGRDNEKLFF
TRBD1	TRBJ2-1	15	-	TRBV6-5	TGTGCCAGCAGACTCGGGGGACAGGGGTACAATGAGCAGTTCTTC	CASRLGGQGYNEQFF
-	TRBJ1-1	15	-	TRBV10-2	TGCGCCAGTTGCTGCGGGGGCGCGGTGTCCACTGAAGCTTTCTTT	CASCCGGAVSTEAFF
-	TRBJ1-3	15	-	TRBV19	TGTGCCAGTCGGGATACAGGGAATTCTGGAAACACCATATATTTT	CASRDTGNSGNTIYF
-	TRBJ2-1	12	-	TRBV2	TGTGCCAGTAGGGACCGAGCGGATGAGCAGTTCTTC	CASRDRADEQFF
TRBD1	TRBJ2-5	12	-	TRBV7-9	TGTGCCAGCAAGGACAGGCAAGAGACCCAGTACTTC	CASKDRQETQYF
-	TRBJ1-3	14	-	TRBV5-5	TGTGCCAGCAGCTTGATGGTCTCTGGAAACACCATATATTTT	CASSLMVSGNTIYF
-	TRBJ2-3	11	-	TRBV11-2	TGTGCCAGCAGCTTTCCAGATACGCAGTATTTT	CASSFPDTQYF
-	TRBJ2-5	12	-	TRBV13	TGTGCCAGCAGCTTCCAGAAAGAGACCCAGTACTTC	CASSFQKETQYF
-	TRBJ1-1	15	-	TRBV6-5	TGTGCCAGCAGTTACTCGGGGCAGGGATACACTGAAGCTTTCTTT	CASSYSGQGYTEAFF
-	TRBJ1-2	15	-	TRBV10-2	TGCGCCAGCATTTGTGGACTCCGAGCTAACTATGGCTACACCTTC	CASICGLRANYGYTF
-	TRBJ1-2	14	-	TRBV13	TGTGCCAGCAGCTTAGGAGACAGGAACTATGGCTACACCTTC	CASSLGDRNYGYTF
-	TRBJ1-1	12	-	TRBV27	TGTGCCAGCCGAACAGGGAACACTGAAGCTTTCTTT	CASRTGNTEAFF
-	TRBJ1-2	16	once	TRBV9	TGTGCCAGCAGCGACCAGTCCGGGACTGAATTCTATGGCTACACCTTC	CASSDQSGTEFYGYTF
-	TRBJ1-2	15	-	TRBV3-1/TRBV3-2	TGTGCCAGCAGCCAAGATGTGGGGACAACCTATGGCTACACCTTC	CASSQDVGTTYGYTF
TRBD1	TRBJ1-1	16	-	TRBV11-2	TGTGCCAGCAGCCTTCGCGGACAGGGGATTAACACTGAAGCTTTCTTT	CASSLRGQGINTEAFF
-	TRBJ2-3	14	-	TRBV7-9	TGTGCCAGCAGCTTGTCCCAGGGCCCAGATACGCAGTATTTT	CASSLSQGPDTQYF
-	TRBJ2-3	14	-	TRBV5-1	TGCGCCAGCGGCGACAGCTCTCGACCAGGTACGCAGTATTTT	CASGDSSRPGTQYF
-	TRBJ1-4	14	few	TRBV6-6	TGTGCCAGCACCCTGGACAGACCTAATGAAAAACTGTTTTTT	CASTLDRPNEKLFF
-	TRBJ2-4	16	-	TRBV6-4	TGTGCCAGCACCTTGGAGGGGCGCTTAGCCAAAAACATTCAGTACTTC	CASTLEGRLAKNIQYF
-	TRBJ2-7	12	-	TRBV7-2	TGTGCCAGCAGCCAACTAGCCTACGAGCAGTACTTC	CASSQLAYEQYF
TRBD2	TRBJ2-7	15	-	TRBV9	TGTGCCAGCAGCCAAACCGGGACTAGCGCTTACGAGCAGTACTTC	CASSQTGTSAYEQYF
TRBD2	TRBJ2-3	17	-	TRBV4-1	TGCGCCAGCAGCCAAACCAACAGCGGGGGGGGAGCAGATACGCAGTATTTT	CASSQTNSGGGADTQYF
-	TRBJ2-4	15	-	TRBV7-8	TGTGCCAGCAGCTTAGACGGGGACGCCAAAAACATTCAGTACTTC	CASSLDGDAKNIQYF
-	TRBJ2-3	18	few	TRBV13	TGTGCCAGCAGCTTACTGAGGGGGGACCCTTCCGCCCGGGATACGCAGTATTTT	CASSLLRGDPSARDTQYF
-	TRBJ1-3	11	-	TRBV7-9	TGTGCCAGCAGCGGGGGAAACACCATATATTTT	CASSGGNTIYF
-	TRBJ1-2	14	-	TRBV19	TGTGCCAGTAGTATCGGAGGGAATCTCAGGGGCTACACCTTC	CASSIGGNLRGYTF
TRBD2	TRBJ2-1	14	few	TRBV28	TGTGCCAGCAAAGGCGGGGGGGCCACTAATGAGCAGTTCTTC	CASKGGGATNEQFF
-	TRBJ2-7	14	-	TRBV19	TGTGCCAGTAGTATTAGTCAGTTCTCCTACGAGCAGTACTTC	CASSISQFSYEQYF
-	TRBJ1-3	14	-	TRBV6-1	TGTGCCAGCACTTTCGAGCGCTCTGGAAACACCATATATTTT	CASTFERSGNTIYF
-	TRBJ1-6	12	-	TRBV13	TGTGCCAGCAGCTTAAAAGGCGAAGCCCTCCACTTT	CASSLKGEALHF
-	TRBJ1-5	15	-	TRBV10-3	TGTGCCATCAGTCCCCATAACGAGGGCAATCAGCCCCAGCATTTT	CAISPHNEGNQPQHF
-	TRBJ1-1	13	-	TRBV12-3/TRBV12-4	TGTGCCAGCAGTTTGGCAGGGGTGGCTGAAGCTTTCTTT	CASSLAGVAEAFF
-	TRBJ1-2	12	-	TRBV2	TGTGCCAGCAGTGAAAAGAACTATGGCTACACCTTC	CASSEKNYGYTF
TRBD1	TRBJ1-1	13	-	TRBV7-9	TGTGCCAGCAGCCGACAGGGGGCCACTGAAGCTTTCTTT	CASSRQGATEAFF